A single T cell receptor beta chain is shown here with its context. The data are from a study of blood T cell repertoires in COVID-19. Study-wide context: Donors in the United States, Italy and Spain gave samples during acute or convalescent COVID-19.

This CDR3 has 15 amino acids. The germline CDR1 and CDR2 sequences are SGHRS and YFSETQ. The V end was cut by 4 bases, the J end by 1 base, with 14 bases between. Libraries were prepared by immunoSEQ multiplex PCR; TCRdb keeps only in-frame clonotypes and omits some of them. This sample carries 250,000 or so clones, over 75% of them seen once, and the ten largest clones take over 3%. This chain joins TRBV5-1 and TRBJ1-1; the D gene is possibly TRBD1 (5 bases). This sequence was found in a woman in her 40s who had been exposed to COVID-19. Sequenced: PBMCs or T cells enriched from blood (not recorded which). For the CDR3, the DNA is TGCGCCAGCAGCCCAGGGCGGGGCGCGAACACTGAAGCTTTCTTT. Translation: CASSPGRGANTEAFF.